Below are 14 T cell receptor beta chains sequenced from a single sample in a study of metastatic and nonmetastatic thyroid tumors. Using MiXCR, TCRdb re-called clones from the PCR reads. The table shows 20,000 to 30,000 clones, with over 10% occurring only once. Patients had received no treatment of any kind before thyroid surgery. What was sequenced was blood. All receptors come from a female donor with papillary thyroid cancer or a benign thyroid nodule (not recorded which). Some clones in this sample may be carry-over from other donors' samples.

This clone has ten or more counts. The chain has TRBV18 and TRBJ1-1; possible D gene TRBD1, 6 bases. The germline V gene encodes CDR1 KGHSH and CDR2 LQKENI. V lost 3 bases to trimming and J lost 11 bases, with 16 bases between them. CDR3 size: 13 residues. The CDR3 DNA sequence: TGTGCCAGCTCACCGACTGTAGGGGGAGAGGCTTTCTTT. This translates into CASSPTVGGEAFF.

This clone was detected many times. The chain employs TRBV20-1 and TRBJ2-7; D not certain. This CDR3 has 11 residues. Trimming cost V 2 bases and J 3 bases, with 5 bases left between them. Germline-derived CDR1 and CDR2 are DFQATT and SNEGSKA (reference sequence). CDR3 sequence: CSARKDYEQYF. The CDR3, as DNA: TGCAGTGCTAGAAAAGACTACGAGCAGTACTTC.

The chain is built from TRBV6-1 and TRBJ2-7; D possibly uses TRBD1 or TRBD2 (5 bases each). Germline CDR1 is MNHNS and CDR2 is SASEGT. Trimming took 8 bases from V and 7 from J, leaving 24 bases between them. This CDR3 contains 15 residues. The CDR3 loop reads CASCVGVGEWREQYF. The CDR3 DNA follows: TGTGCCAGCTGTGTAGGGGTCGGGGAATGGAGAGAGCAGTACTTC.

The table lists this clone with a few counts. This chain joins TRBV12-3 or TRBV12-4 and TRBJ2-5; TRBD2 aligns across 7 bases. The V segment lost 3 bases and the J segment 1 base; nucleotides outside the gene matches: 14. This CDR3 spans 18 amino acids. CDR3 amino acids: CASSFTPSSGTTQETQYF. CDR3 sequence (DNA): TGTGCCAGCAGTTTTACGCCCAGCAGCGGGACCACCCAAGAGACCCAGTACTTC.

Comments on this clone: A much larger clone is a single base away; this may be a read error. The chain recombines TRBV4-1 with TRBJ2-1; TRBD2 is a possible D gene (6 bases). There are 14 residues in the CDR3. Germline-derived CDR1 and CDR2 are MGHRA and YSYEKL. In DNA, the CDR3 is TGCGCCGGCAGCCAAGGAGGTAGCGGCGATGAGCAGTTCTTC. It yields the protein CAGSQGGSGDEQFF.

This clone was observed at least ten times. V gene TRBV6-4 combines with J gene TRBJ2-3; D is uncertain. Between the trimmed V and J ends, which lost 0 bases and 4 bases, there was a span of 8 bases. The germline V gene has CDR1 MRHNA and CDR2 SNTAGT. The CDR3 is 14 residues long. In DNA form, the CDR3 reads TGTGCCAGCAGTGACTCAAGGGTTTCAGATACGCAGTATTTT. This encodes CASSDSRVSDTQYF.

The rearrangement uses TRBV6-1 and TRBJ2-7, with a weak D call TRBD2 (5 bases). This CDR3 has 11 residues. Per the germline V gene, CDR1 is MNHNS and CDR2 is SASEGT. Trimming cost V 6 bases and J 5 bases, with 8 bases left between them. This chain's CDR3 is CASRRVNEQYF. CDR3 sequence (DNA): TGTGCCAGCAGGCGGGTTAACGAGCAGTACTTC.

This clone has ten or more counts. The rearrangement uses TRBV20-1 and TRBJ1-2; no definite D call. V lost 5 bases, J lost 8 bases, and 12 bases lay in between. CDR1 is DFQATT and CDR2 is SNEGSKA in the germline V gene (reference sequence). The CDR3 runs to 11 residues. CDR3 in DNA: TGCAGTGCTTCTTTCCTGACAGGCTACACCTTC. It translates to CSASFLTGYTF.

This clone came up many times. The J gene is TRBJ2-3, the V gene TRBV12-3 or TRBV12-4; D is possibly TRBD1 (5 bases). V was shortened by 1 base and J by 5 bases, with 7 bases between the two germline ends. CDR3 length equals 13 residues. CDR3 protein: CASSLVQGDTQYF. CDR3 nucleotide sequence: TGTGCCAGCAGTTTAGTGCAGGGAGATACGCAGTATTTT.

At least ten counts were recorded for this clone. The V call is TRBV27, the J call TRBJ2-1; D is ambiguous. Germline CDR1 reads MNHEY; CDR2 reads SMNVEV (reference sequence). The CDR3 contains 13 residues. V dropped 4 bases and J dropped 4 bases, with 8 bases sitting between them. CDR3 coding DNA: TGTGCCAGCAGTTCAGCCGGTTACAATGAGCAGTTCTTC. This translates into CASSSAGYNEQFF.

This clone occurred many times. The CDR3 is CSVLQGDTEAFF. CDR3 sequence (DNA): TGCAGTGTCTTACAGGGAGACACTGAAGCTTTCTTT. The rearrangement links TRBV20-1 to TRBJ1-1; D perhaps matches TRBD1 (6 bases). Germline V gene data show CDR1 as DFQATT and CDR2 as SNEGSKA (reference sequence). The V end lost 7 bases, the J end lost 3 bases, and 12 bases lay between the germline ends. This CDR3 comprises 12 residues.

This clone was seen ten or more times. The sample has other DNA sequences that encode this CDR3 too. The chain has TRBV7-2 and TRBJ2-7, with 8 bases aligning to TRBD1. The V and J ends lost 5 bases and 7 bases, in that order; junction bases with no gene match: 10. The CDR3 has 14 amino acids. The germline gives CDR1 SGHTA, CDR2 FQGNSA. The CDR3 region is CASSPTGARQEQYF. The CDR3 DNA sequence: TGTGCCAGCAGCCCGACAGGGGCCCGCCAAGAGCAGTACTTC.

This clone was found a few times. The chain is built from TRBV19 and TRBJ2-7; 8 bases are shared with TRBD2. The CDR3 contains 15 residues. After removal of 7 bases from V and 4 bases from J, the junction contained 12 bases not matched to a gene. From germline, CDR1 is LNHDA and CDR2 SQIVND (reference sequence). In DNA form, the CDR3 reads TGTGCCAGTATTGTACTAGCGGTAGACTCTTACGAGCAGTACTTC. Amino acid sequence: CASIVLAVDSYEQYF.

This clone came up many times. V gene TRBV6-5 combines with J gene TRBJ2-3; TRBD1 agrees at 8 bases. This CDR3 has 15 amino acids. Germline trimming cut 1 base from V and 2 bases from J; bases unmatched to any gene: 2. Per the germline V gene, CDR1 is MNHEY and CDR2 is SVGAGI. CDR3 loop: CASSYWGQATDTQYF. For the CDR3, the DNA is TGTGCCAGCAGTTACTGGGGACAGGCCACAGATACGCAGTATTTT.